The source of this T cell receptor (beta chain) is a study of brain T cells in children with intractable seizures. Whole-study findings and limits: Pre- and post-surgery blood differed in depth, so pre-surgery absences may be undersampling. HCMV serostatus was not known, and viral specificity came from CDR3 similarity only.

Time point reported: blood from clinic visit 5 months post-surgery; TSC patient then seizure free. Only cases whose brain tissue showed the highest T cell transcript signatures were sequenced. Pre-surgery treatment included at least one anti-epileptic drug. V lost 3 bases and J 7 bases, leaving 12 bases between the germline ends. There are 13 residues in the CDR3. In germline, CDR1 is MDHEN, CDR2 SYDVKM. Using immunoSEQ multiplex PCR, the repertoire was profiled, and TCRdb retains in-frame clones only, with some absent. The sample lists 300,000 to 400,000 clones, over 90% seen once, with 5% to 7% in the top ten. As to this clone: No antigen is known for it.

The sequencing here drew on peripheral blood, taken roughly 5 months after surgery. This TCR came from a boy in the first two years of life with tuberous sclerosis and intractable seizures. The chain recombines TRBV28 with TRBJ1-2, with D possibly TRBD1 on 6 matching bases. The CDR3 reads CASSFSYRVGYTF. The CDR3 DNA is TGTGCCAGCAGTTTCTCCTACAGGGTTGGCTACACCTTC.